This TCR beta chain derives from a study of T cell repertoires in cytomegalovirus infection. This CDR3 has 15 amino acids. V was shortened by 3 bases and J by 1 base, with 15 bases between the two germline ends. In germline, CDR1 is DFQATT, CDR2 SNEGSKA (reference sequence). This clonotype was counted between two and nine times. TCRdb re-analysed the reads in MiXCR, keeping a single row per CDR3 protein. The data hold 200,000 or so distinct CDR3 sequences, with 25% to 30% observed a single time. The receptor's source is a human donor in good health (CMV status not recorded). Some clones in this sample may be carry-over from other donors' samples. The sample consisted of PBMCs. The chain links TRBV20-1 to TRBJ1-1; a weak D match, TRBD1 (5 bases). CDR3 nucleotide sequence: TGCAGTGCTAGGGACCTTGCACAGGCGAACACTGAAGCTTTCTTT. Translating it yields CSARDLAQANTEAFF.